This T cell receptor beta chain derives from a study of cytomegalovirus exposure and HLA in healthy donors. Regarding this clone: Its specificity is unknown. At one end the junction does not follow the germline gene, possibly because of a read error.

Overall study findings and caveats: Some V segments (TRBV6-2 and TRBV6-3 among them) were excluded as indistinguishable. Further analysis was carried out later, and it showed several of the most significant clusters appearing linked to common viral pathogens.

This CDR3 has 16 residues. Germline V lookup: CDR1 SSHAT, CDR2 FNYEAQ (reference sequence). Both 60 Vbeta primers and 13 Jbeta primers went into the PCR. Original methodology: In a later analysis, about 11 million of about 80 million unique beta chains occurred in at least two donors. Using immunoSEQ multiplex PCR, the repertoire was profiled, and TCRdb retains in-frame clones only, with some absent. V, J and clone size derive from that table, while D and trimming were established from the DNA sequence. The sample contains some 160,000 clones, more than 65% of which appear only once. This clonotype originated in a woman in her forties or fifties in good health and CMV-seronegative. The rearrangement uses TRBV7-7 and TRBJ2-5, with 9 bases lining up with TRBD2. Sequenced sample: PBMCs. CDR3 sequence reads: CASSLVPGLAAETQYF. The CDR3 DNA reads as TGTGCTAGCAGCTTAGTTCCGGGACTAGCCGCAGAGACCCAGTACTTC.